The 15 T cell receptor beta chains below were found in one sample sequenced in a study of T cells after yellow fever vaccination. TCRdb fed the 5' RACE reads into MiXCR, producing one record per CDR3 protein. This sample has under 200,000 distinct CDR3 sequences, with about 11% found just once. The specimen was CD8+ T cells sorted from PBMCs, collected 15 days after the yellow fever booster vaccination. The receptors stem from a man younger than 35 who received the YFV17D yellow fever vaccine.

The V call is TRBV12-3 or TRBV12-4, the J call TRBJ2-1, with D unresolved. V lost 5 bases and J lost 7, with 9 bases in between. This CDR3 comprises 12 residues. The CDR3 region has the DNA TGTGCCAGCAGTCCCGGAGTGAATGAGCAGTTCTTC. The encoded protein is CASSPGVNEQFF.

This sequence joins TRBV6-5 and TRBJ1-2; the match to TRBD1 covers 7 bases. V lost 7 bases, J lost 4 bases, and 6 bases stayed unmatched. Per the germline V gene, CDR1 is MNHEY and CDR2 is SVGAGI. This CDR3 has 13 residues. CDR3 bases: TGTGCCAGCAAGACAGGGCCATTCTATGGCTACACCTTC. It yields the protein CASKTGPFYGYTF.

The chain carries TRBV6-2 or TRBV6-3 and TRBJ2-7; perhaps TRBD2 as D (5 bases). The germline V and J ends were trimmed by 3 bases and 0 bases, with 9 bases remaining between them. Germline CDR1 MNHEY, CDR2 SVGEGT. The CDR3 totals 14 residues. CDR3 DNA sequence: TGTGCCAGCAGTTATGAGGGAAGCTCCTACGAGCAGTACGTC. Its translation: CASSYEGSSYEQYV.

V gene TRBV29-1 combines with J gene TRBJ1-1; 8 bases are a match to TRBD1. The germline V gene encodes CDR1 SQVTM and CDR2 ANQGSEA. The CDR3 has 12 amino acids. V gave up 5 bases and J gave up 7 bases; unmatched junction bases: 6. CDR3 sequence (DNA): TGCAGCGTTATAACGACAGGGGTTGAAGCTTTCTTT. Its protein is CSVITTGVEAFF.

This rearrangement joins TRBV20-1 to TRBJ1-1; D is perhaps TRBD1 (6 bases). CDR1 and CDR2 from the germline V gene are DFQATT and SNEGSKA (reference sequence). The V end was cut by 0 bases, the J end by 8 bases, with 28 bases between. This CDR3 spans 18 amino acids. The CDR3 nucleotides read TGCAGTGCTAGAGATCCCTCAAGGACAGAGATAACTCGGGGAGAAGCTTTCTTT. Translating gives CSARDPSRTEITRGEAFF.

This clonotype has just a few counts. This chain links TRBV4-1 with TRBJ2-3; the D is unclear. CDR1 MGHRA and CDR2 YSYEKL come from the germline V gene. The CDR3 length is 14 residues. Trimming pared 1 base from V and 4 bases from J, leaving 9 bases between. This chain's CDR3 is CASSQAGGSDTQYF. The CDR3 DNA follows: TGCGCCAGCAGCCAAGCAGGTGGGTCAGATACGCAGTATTTT.

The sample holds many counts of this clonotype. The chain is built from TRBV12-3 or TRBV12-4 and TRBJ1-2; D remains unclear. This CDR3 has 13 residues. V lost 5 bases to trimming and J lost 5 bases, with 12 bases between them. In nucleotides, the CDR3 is TGTGCCAGCAGTCCTGGGGAGGATTATGGCTACACCTTC. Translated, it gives CASSPGEDYGYTF.

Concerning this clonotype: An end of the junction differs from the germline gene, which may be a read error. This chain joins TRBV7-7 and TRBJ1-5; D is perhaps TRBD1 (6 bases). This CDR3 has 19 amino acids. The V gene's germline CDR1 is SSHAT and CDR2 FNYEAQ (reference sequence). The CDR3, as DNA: TGTGCTAGCAGCTTAAGGCACCAAAAACAGGGAACGAACAATCAGCCCCAGCATTTT. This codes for CASSLRHQKQGTNNQPQHF.

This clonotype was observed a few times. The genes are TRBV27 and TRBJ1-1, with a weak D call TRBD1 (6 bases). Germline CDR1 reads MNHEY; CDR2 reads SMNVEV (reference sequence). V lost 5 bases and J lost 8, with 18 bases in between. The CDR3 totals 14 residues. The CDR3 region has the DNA TGTGCCAGCAGTCCCGTTAAAGGGGGTTACGAAGCTTTCTTT. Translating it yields CASSPVKGGYEAFF.

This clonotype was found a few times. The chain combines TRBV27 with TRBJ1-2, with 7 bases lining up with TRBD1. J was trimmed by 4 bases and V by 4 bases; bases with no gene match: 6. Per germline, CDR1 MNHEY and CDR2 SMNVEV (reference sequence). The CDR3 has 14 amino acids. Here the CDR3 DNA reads TGTGCCAGCAGTTCAAGGGGGCGCCCCTATGGCTACACCTTC. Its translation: CASSSRGRPYGYTF.

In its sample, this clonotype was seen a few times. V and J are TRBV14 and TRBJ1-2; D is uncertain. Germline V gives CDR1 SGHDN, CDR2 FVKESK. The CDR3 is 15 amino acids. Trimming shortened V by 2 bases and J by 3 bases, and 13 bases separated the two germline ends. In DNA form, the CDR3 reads TGTGCCAGCAGCCAACACCTAGGGCCCCACTATGGCTACACCTTC. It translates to CASSQHLGPHYGYTF. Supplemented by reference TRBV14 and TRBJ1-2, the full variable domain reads EAGVTQFPSHSVIEKGQTVTLRCDPISGHDNLYWYRRVMGKEIKFLLHFVKESKQDESGMPNNRFLAERTGGTYSTLKVQPAELEDSGVYFCASSQHLGPHYGYTFGSGTRLTVV.

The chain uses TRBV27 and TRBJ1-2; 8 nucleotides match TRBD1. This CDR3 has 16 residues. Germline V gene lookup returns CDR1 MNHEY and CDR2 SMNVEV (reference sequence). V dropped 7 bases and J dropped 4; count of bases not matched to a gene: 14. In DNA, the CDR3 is TGTGCCAGCAAAGGGACAGGCCACAGGGGATTCTATGGCTACACCTTC. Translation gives CASKGTGHRGFYGYTF.

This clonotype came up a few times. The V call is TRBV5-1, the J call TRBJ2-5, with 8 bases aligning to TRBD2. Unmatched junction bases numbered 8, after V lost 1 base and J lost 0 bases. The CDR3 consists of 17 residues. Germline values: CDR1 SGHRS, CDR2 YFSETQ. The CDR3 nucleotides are TGCGCCAGCAGCTTGTTGTCGGGGGGGCTGGACCAAGAGACCCAGTACTTC. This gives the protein CASSLLSGGLDQETQYF.

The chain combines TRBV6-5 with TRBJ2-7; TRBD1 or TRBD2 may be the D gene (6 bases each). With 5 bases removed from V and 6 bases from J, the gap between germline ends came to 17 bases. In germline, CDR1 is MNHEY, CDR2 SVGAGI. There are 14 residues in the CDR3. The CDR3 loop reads CASSLDPGGGEQYF. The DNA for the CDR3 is TGTGCCAGCAGTCTGGATCCCGGAGGGGGCGAGCAGTACTTC.

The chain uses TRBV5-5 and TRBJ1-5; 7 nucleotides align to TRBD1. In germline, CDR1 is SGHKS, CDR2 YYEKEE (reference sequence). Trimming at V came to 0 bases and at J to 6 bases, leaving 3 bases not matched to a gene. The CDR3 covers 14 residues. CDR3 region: CASSLAAGGQPQHF. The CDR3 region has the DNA TGTGCCAGCAGCTTGGCGGCAGGGGGTCAGCCCCAGCATTTT.